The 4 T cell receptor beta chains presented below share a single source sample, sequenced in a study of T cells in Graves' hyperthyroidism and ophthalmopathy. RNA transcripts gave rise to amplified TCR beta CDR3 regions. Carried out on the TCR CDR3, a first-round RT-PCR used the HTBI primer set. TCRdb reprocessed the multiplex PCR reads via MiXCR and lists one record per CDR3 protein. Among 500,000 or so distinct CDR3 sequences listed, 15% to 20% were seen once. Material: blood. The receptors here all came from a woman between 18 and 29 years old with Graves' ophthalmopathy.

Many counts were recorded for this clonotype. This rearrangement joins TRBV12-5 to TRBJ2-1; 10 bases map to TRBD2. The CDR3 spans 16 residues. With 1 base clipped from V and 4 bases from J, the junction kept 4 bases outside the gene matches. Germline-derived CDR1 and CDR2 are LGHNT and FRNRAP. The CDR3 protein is CASGLAGLAEYNEQFF. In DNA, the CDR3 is TGTGCTAGTGGTTTGGCAGGACTAGCGGAATACAATGAGCAGTTCTTC.

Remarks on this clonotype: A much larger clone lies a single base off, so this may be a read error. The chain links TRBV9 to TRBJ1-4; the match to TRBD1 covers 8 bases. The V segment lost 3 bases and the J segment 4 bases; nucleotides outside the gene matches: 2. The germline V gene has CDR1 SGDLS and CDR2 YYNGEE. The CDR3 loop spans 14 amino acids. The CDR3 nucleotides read TGTGCCAGCAGCGGGACAGGGAATAATGAAAAACTGTTTTTT. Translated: CASSGTGNNEKLFF.

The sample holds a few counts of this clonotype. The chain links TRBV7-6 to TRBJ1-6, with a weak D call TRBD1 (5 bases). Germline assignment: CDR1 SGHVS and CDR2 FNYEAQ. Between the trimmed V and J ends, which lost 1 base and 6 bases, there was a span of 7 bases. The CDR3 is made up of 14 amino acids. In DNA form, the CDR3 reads TGTGCCAGCAGCTTAGGACAGCCTAATTCACCCCTCCACTTT. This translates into CASSLGQPNSPLHF. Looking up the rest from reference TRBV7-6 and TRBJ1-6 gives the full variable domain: GAGVSQSPRYKVTKRGQDVALRCDPISGHVSLYWYRQALGQGPEFLTYFNYEAQQDKSGLPNDRFSAERPEGSISTLTIQRTEQRDSAMYRCASSLGQPNSPLHFGNGTRLTVT.

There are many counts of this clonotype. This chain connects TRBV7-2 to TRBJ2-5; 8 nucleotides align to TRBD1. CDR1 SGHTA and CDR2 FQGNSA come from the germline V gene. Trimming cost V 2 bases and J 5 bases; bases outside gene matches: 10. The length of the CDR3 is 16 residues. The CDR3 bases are TGTGCCAGCAGCTTACTTCAGATTCCAGGGGGCGAGACCCAGTACTTC. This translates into CASSLLQIPGGETQYF.